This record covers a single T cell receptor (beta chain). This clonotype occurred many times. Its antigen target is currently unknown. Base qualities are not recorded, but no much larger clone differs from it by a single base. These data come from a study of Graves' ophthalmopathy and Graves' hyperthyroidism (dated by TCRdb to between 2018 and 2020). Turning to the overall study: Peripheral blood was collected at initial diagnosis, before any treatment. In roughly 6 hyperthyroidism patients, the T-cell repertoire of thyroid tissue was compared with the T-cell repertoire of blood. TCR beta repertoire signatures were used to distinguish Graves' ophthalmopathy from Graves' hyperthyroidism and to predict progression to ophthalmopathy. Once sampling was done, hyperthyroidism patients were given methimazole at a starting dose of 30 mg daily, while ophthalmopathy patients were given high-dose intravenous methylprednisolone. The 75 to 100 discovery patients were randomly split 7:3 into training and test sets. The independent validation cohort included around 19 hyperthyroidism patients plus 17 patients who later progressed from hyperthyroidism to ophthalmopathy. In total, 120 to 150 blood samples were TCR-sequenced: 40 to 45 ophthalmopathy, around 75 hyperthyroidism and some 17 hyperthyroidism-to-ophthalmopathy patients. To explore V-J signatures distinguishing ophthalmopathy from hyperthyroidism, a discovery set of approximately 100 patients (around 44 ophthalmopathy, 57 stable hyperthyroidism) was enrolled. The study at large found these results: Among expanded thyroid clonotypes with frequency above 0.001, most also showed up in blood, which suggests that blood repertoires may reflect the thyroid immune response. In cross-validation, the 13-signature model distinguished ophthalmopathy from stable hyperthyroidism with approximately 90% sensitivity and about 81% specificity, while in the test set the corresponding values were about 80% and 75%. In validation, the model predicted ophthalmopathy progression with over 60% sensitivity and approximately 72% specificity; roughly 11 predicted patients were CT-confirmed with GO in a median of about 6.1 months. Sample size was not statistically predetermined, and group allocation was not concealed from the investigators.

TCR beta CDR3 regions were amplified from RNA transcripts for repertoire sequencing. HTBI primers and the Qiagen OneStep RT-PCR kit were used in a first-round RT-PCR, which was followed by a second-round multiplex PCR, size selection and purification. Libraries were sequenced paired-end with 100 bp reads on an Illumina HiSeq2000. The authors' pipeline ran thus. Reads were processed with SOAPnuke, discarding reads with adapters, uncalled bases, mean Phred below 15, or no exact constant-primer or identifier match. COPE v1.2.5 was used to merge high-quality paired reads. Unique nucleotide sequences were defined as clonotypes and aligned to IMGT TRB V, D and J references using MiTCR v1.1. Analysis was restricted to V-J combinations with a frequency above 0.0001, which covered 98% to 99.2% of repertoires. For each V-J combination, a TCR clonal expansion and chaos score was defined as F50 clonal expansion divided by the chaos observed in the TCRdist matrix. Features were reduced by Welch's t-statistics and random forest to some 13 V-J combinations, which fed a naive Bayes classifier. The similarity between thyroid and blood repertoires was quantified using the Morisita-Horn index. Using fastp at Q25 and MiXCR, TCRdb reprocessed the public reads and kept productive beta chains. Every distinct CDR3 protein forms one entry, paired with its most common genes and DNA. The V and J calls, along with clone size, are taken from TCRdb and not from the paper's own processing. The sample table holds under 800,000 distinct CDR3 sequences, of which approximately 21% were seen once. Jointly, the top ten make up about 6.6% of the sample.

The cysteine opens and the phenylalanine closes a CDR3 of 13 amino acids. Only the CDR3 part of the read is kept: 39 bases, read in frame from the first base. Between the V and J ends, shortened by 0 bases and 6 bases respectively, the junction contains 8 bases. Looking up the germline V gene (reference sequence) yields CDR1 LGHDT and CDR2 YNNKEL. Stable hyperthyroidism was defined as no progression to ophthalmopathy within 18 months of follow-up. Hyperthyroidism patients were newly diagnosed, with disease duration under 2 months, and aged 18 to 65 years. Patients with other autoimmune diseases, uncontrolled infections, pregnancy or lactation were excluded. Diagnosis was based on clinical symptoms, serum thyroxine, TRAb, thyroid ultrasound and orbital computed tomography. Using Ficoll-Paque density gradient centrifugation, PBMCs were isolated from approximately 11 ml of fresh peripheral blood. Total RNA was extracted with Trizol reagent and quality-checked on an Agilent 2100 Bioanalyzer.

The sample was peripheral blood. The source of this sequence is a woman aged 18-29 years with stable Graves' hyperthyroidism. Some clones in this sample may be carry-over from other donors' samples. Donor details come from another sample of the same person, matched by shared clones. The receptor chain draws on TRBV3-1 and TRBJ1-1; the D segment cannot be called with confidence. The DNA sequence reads TGTGCCAGCAGCCAAGATTGGGCCGCTGAAGCTTTCTTT. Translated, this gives CASSQDWAAEAFF.